This TCR beta chain emerged from a study of control samples from healthy donors and cancer patients. TCRdb keeps only in-frame clones here, not all; method: immunoSEQ multiplex PCR. This sample has more than 140,000 clones, with approximately 94% found just once. The CDR3 has 17 amino acids. Germline V gives CDR1 LGHDT, CDR2 YNNKEL (reference sequence). V lost 0 bases to trimming and J lost 1 base; unmatched junction nucleotides: 8. The V and J genes are TRBV3-1 (or the pseudogene TRBV3-2) and TRBJ2-5, with 7 positions matching TRBD2. The clonotype comes from a man in his forties in good health. Sample: blood. CDR3 residues: CASSQDWGGTSQETQYF. In DNA form, the CDR3 reads TGTGCCAGCAGCCAAGATTGGGGGGGGACGTCCCAAGAGACCCAGTACTTC.